This T cell receptor (beta chain) was obtained from a study of T-cell memory formation after mild COVID-19 (dated by TCRdb to about 2021). About the full investigation: Most TCR sequence clusters were specific to one of the two donors. Longitudinal TCRalpha and TCRbeta repertoire sequencing tracked T-cell clones expanding and contracting after mild COVID-19 in a couple of donors. Two young, previously healthy adult volunteers, one female and one male, were included in the cohort. The research as a whole found: Whether the second-wave clones peaking on day 37 were SARS-CoV-2 specific was not confirmed. Clones that contracted from day 15 to 85 showed balanced CD4/CD8 phenotypes, whereas a second wave of clones that expanded from day 15 to 37 leaned towards CD4+. Contracting CD4+ clones appeared mostly in the CM and EM memory subsets, whereas CD8+ clones were enriched in EMRA. The detection of some responding clones in pre-infection memory suggests that pre-existing cross-reactive memory T cells joined the SARS-CoV-2 response. The study covered only a couple of mild cases, and larger cohorts including severe cases with pre-infection samples were considered necessary.

Ficoll-Paque density gradient centrifugation was used to isolate PBMCs. The CDR3 measures 15 amino acids from cysteine to phenylalanine. Just CDR3 DNA is preserved here, 45 bases in frame from base 1. The germline V gene (reference sequence) yields SGHKS for CDR1 and YYEKEE for CDR2. The trim is 4 bases for V and 0 bases for J, with a gap of 13 bases between the germline ends. This clonotype has more than one count but fewer than ten. The clone's antigen remains unknown. The record has no base qualities; no much larger clone is one base away. Sequencing took place on an Illumina NovaSeq 6000. Using 5'RACE with constant-segment primers, TCRalpha and TCRbeta cDNA libraries were constructed, with sample barcodes and unique molecular identifiers added in the process. Trizol reagent was used to extract RNA from every sample. Amplification of the libraries took two PCR steps, and the second step added a second sample barcode plus Illumina TruSeq adapters. Sequencing of libraries was performed on an Illumina NovaSeq with 2 x 150 bp paired-end reads. In the original analysis: Reads were demultiplexed and collapsed into UMI-guided consensus sequences with migec v1.2.7. Using mixcr v2.1.11, the UMI consensuses were aligned to TRA and TRB V and J templates and assembled into clonotypes. A clonotype was counted as expanded or contracted only when both edgeR and NoisET called the clonotype significant, with the noise models trained on biological replicates. For edgeR calls, the cutoffs were a false discovery rate-adjusted p below 0.01 and a log2 fold-change threshold of 1. PCA with hierarchical clustering of max-normalized trajectories of the 1000 most abundant clonotypes was used as exploratory dynamics analysis. The CD4 or CD8 phenotype of responding clones was assigned using the separately sequenced CD4+ and CD8+ repertoires. In TCRdb, the public reads were trimmed at Q25 with fastp and aligned with MiXCR, with productive beta chains retained. For every CDR3 protein sequence, its rows merge into one entry that carries the most common genes and DNA. TCRdb's processing, not the authors', yielded these V and J calls. The sample table contains about 340,000 distinct CDR3 sequences; only one count was recorded for roughly 19% of them. Jointly, the top ten make up 21% of the sample.

The chain joins TRBV5-5 to TRBJ2-5; a weak D assignment points to TRBD2 (5 bases agree). The source of this sequence is a man between 18 and 35 years old who had mild COVID-19 (a few samples of this study predate the infection). The sample titles of this study are shuffled in the database, so cell type and time point are left out; the donor was told from shared clones. Input material: PBMCs or a T cell subset sorted from them (not recorded which). The bases read TGTGCCAGCAGCGGCCAGCGGAGTTACCAAGAGACCCAGTACTTC. Its translation is CASSGQRSYQETQYF.